One and the same sample provided the 2 T cell receptor beta chains below, sequenced in a study of Ad26.COV2.S vaccination and SARS-CoV-2 variants. Profiling relied on immunoSEQ multiplex PCR, and the TCRdb table lists in-frame clones only, not all of them. The sample records around 400,000 clones, about 83% being singletons. Treatment in this sample: some 20 received Ad26.COV2.S at low or high dose, single or two shots; several received placebo; per-sample allocation not given. The samples date from day 63 after the first vaccine or placebo injection. The sequences come from peripheral blood, collected in a trial of Ad26.COV2.S vaccine versus placebo. The receptor set was obtained from a person aged 18 to 65 who received the Ad26.COV2.S COVID-19 vaccine or a placebo.

This clone was detected a few times. This chain links TRBV9 with TRBJ1-6; D possibly corresponds to TRBD1 (5 bases). In germline, CDR1 is SGDLS, CDR2 YYNGEE. Trimming shortened V by 2 bases and J by 5 bases, and 11 bases separated the two germline ends. The CDR3 extends over 15 amino acids. The CDR3 nucleotides read TGTGCCAGCAGCGTTTTAGGGGATGATAATTCACCCCTCCACTTT. It specifies CASSVLGDDNSPLHF.

This clone came up a few times. V and J are TRBV5-1 and TRBJ1-2, with D maybe TRBD1 (5 bases). Between the trimmed V and J ends, which lost 0 bases and 3 bases, there was a span of 12 bases. The CDR3 runs to 15 residues. Germline values: CDR1 SGHRS, CDR2 YFSETQ. The CDR3 sequence is CASSLVQGDDYGYTF. The CDR3 DNA follows: TGCGCCAGCAGCTTGGTTCAAGGGGACGACTATGGCTACACCTTC.